The source of this T cell receptor beta chain is a study of T cells in Graves' hyperthyroidism and ophthalmopathy. The CDR3 has 12 residues. Germline assignment: CDR1 SGHNT and CDR2 YYREEE (reference sequence). With 1 base removed from V and 3 bases from J, the gap between germline ends came to 4 bases. Using RNA transcripts as the source, TCR beta CDR3 regions were amplified. Primed by the HTBI set, a first-round RT-PCR was run on the TCR CDR3. TCRdb analysed the multiplex PCR reads with MiXCR anew, one entry per CDR3 protein. The profile shows about 480,000 distinct CDR3 sequences, less than 25% of them singletons.

This rearrangement joins TRBV5-4 to TRBJ1-1; no firm D call. Material: blood. The clonotype comes from a woman in her seventies with Graves' ophthalmopathy. The CDR3 bases are TGTGCCAGCAGCTTGTGGCACACTGAAGCTTTCTTT. This sequence encodes CASSLWHTEAFF.